This entry describes one T cell receptor (beta chain). Its matching antigen is unknown. Patients had newly diagnosed, untreated stage II-IVA oral cavity squamous cell carcinoma. The entry originates in a study of neoadjuvant anti-PD-1 for oral cavity cancer. Study at large: Patients mostly received three to four biweekly nivolumab doses at 3 mg/kg before surgery. Around day 43, patients without progression received a fourth nivolumab dose before surgery.

Study-level findings and limits: Each response group had just a few patients in TCR analyses.

Assay used: immunoSEQ multiplex PCR; TCRdb lists only in-frame clones, some missing. Seen here are under 15,000 clones, roughly 60% observed once, and the top ten hold 6.8%. This TCR came from a person between 35 and 79 years old with oral cavity squamous cell carcinoma. The donor label of this sample is uncertain. The source was tumor tissue, collected before nivolumab (anti-PD-1) treatment.

CDR3 sequence reads: CASSSGGREQYF. For the CDR3, the DNA is TGTGCCAGCAGTTCGGGGGGTCGCGAGCAGTACTTC. The chain joins TRBV27 to TRBJ2-7; 7 nucleotides align to TRBD2. Germline V CDR1 and CDR2: MNHEY, SMNVEV (reference sequence). After removal of 4 bases from V and 6 bases from J, the junction contained 3 bases not matched to a gene. The length of the CDR3 is 12 residues.